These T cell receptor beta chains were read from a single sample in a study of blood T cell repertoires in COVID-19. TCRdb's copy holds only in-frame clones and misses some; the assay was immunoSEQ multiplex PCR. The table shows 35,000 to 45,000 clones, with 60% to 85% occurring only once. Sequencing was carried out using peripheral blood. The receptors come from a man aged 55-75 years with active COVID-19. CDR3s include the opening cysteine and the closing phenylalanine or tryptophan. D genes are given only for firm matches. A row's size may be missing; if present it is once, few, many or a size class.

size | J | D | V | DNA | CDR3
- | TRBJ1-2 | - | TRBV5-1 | TGCGCCAGCAGCTTGGGAGGGTATGGCTACACCTTC | CASSLGGYGYTF
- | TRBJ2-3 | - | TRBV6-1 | TGTGCCAGCAGTGATAGGCTAGCCATGCCAGATACGCAGTATTTT | CASSDRLAMPDTQYF
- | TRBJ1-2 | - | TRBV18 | TGTGCCAGCTCACCACTGGCAGACTATGGCTACACCTTC | CASSPLADYGYTF
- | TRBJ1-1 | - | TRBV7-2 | TGTGCCAGCAGCTTATGGAGGGAGAACACTGAAGCTTTCTTT | CASSLWRENTEAFF
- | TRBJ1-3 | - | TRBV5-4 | TGTGCCAGCAGCCCCGATGGGGCCTCTGGAAACACCATATATTTT | CASSPDGASGNTIYF
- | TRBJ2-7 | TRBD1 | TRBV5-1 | TGCGCCAGCAGCTTGGTTGGGACAGCCAGCCACGAGCAGTACTTC | CASSLVGTASHEQYF
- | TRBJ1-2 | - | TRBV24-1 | TGTGCCACCAGTGCGTACAGCTATGGCTACACCTTC | CATSAYSYGYTF
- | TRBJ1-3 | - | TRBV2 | TGTGCCAGCAGTGAACACTCTGGAAACACCATATATTTT | CASSEHSGNTIYF
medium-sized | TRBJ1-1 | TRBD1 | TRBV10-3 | TGTGCCATCAGAGGGACAGCTGAGAACACTGAAGCTTTCTTT | CAIRGTAENTEAFF
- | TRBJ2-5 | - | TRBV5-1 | TGCGCCAGCAGCTTGCTACTCGCAGAGACCCAGTACTTC | CASSLLLAETQYF
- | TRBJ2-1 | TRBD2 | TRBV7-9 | TGTGCCAGCACCAGGACTAGCGGGAGGGCCAATGAGCAGTTCTTC | CASTRTSGRANEQFF
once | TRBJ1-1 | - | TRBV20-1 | TGCAGTGCTAGTGTCGGGGGACCTGAAGCTTTCTTT | CSASVGGPEAFF
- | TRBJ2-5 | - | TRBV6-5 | TGTGCCAGCAGTTTCCGACCCCAGACAGGCACTCGGACCCAGTACTTC | CASSFRPQTGTRTQYF
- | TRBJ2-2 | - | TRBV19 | TGTGCCAGTAGTATTAGGGGCCCGAACACCGGGGAGCTGTTTTTT | CASSIRGPNTGELFF
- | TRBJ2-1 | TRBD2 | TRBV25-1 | TGTGCCAGCAGTTCCGACCGGGAGGTAACCTACAATGAGCAGTTCTTC | CASSSDREVTYNEQFF
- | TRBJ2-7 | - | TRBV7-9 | TGTGCCAGCAGCACCCACACCGGGAGCTACGAGCAGTACTTC | CASSTHTGSYEQYF
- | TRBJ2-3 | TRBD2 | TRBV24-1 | TGTGCCACCAGTGACCCCGGACTAGCGGGTAACACAGATACGCAGTATTTT | CATSDPGLAGNTDTQYF
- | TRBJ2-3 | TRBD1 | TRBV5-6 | TGTGCCAGCACCCGGGACAGATCGCCCACAGATACGCAGTATTTT | CASTRDRSPTDTQYF
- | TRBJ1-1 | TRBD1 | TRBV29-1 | TGCAGCGTCGATGACAGGGGGGGAAACACTGAAGCTTTCTTT | CSVDDRGGNTEAFF
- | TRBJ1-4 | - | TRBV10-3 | TGTGCCATCAGACCGGGAGCTAGTAATGAAAAACTGTTTTTT | CAIRPGASNEKLFF
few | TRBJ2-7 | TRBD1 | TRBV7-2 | TGTGCCAGCAGCCAAATTCCCGGGACAGGATACGAGCAGTACTTC | CASSQIPGTGYEQYF
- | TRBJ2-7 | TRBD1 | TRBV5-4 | TGTGCCAGCAGCACCGACAGGGGTAGGTACGAGCAGTACTTC | CASSTDRGRYEQYF
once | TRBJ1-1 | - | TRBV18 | TGTGCCAGCTCACCCCGGTCCGGAGGGAGGGAGACTGAAGCTTTCTTT | CASSPRSGGRETEAFF
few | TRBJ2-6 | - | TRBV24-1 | TGTGCCACCAGTGATTCCCCCAGCTCTGGGGCCAACGTCCTGACTTTC | CATSDSPSSGANVLTF
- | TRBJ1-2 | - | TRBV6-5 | TGTGCCAGCACCCTCACGGGGCAGGGAGGGAATGGCTACACCTTC | CASTLTGQGGNGYTF
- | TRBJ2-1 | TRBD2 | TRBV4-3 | TGCGCCAGCAGCCAGACATTCGCCGCGGGAGTGGCGTGGGAGCAGTTCTTC | CASSQTFAAGVAWEQFF
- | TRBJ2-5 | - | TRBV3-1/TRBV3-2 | TGTGCCAGCAGCCAAGGACTCAGCGAGACCCAGTACTTC | CASSQGLSETQYF
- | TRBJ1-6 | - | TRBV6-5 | TGTGCCAGCATTCAGCGGGCCGGGTTTCGGTCACCCCTCCACTTT | CASIQRAGFRSPLHF
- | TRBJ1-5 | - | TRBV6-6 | TGTGCCAGCAGTTACGGCGGGGGGTTTAGCAATCAGCCCCAGCATTTT | CASSYGGGFSNQPQHF
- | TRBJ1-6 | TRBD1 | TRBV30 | TGTGCCTGGGGGACAGGGTCTTCACCCCTCCACTTT | CAWGTGSSPLHF
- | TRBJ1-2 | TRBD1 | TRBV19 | TGTGCCAGTAGTATGGGGACAGGGTCTGGCTATGGCTACACCTTC | CASSMGTGSGYGYTF
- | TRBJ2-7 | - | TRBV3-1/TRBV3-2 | TGTGCCAGCAGCTCCCACTCCTACGAGCAGTACTTC | CASSSHSYEQYF
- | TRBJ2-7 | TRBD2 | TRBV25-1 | TGTGCCAGTGGTAGGAGCGGGAGTTTCATTAACTACGAGCAGTACTTC | CASGRSGSFINYEQYF